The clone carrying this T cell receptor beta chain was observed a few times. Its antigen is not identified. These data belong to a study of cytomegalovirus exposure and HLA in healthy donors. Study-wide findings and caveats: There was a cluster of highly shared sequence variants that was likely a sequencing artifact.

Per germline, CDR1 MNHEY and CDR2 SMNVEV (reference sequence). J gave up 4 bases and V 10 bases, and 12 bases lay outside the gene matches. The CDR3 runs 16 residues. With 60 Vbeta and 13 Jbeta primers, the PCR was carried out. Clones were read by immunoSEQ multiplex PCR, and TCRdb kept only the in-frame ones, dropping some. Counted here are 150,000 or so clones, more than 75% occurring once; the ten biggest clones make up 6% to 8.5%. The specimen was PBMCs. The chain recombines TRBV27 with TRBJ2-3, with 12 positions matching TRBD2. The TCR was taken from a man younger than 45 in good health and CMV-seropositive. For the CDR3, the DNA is TGTGCCACCTCAGGACTAGCGGGATCCGCGGCAGATACGCAGTATTTT. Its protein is CATSGLAGSAADTQYF.